This paragraph reports one T cell receptor (beta chain). Its antigen remains unidentified. cDNA libraries of TCR beta carried unique molecular identifiers. Yield was some 500,000 cDNA molecules from around 1 to 9.1 million T cells. In TCRdb, the PCR reads were re-called with MiXCR into one record per CDR3 protein. The table records 600,000 to 750,000 distinct CDR3 sequences, approximately 59% of them present only once. This entry belongs to a study of post-analysis software for immune sequencing data. As for the study in general: Recorded subtypes: relapsing-remitting, secondary progressive, progressive-relapsing; some patients unannotated. Study results and limitations: Under the F measure, samples that were prepared in one batch clustered strongly together. Normalized Chao1 diversity was significantly reduced in patients versus controls.

The source of this sequence is a girl aged 2-10 years with multiple sclerosis. Sequenced input: blood.

The CDR3 sequence is CASRKGETQYF. The CDR3 DNA sequence: TGTGCCAGCAGGAAAGGAGAGACCCAGTACTTC. The V gene is TRBV3-1, the J gene TRBJ2-5; unclear D gene. Germline V gene data show CDR1 as LGHDT and CDR2 as YNNKEL (reference sequence). Trimming took off 6 bases at V and 4 bases at J, with 6 bases between the two ends. This CDR3 comprises 11 residues.